This T cell receptor beta chain stems from a study of a mutant IDH1 vaccine in newly diagnosed glioma. Only in-frame clones appear in the TCRdb table, and some are missing; sequencing was by immunoSEQ multiplex PCR. The sample has about 32,000 clones; around three quarters are singletons. The ends were cut back, 7 bases at V and 8 bases at J, with 17 bases in the middle. Germline CDR1 is MGHDK and CDR2 is SYGVNS. The CDR3 has 13 amino acids. As for this clone: The antigen is unknown.

Time point indicated: week 35, safety follow-up. All doses held 300 ug of mutant IDH1 20-mer peptide, with topical imiquimod. The genes are TRBV25-1 and TRBJ1-1, with D possibly matching TRBD1 (6 bases). The sample consisted of PBMCs, taken from a glioma patient whose treatment included an IDH1 peptide vaccine. The receptor was derived from a woman in her 30s with glioma. Some clones in this sample may be carry-over from other donors' samples. CDR3 sequence: CASTTSNQGEAFF. The CDR3 nucleotides are TGTGCCAGCACTACGTCCAATCAGGGGGAAGCTTTCTTT.